This TCR beta chain is from a study of cytomegalovirus exposure and HLA in healthy donors. The primer mix had 60 Vbeta and 13 Jbeta primers. TCRdb's copy holds only in-frame clones and misses some; the assay was immunoSEQ multiplex PCR. Counted here are 100,000 to 130,000 clones, about 85% occurring once; the ten biggest clones make up 2% to 2.5%. The ends were cut back, 5 bases at V and 3 bases at J, with 15 bases in the middle. The CDR3 is made up of 14 amino acids. Germline V gene sequence: CDR1 SGHRS, CDR2 YFSETQ. Sample: PBMCs. The chain uses TRBV5-1 and TRBJ2-7, with a weak D call TRBD1 (6 bases). This receptor was taken from a man aged 25-40 years in good health and CMV-seronegative. CDR3 sequence: CASRFQGSNYEQYF. The CDR3 DNA follows: TGCGCCAGCAGATTTCAGGGGTCAAACTACGAGCAGTACTTC.